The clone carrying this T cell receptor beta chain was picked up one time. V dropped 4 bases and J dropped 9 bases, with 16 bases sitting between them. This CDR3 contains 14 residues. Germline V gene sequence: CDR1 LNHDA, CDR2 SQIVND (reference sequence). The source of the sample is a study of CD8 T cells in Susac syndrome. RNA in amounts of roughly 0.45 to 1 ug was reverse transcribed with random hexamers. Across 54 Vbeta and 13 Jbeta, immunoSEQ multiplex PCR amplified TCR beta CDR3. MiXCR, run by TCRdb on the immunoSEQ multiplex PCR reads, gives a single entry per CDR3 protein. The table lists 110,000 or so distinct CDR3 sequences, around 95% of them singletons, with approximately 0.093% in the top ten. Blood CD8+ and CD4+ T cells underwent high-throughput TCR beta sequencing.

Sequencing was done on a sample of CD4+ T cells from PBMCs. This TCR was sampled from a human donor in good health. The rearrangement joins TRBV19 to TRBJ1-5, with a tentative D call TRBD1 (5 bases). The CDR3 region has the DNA TGTGCCAGTAGTACGCCGACGGGGGACCGGCCCCAGCATTTT. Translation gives CASSTPTGDRPQHF.